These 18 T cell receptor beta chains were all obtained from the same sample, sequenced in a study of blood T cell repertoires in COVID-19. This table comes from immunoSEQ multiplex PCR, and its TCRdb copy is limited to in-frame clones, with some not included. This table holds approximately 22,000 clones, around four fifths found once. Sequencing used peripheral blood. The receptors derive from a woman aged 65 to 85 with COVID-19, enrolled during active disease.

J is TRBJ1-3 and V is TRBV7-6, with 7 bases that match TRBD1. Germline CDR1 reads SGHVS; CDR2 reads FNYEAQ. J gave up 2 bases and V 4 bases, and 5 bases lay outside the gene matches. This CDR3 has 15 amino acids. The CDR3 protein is CASSSPDRPGNTIYF. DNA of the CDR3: TGTGCCAGCAGCTCCCCGGACAGGCCTGGAAACACCATATATTTT. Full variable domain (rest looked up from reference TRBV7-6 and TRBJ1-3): GAGVSQSPRYKVTKRGQDVALRCDPISGHVSLYWYRQALGQGPEFLTYFNYEAQQDKSGLPNDRFSAERPEGSISTLTIQRTEQRDSAMYRCASSSPDRPGNTIYFGEGSWLTVV.

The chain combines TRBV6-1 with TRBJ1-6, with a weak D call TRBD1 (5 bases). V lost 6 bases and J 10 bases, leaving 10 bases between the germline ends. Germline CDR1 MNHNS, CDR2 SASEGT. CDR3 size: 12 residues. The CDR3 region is CASSSPGSPLHF. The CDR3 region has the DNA TGTGCCAGCAGCTCCCCAGGGTCACCCCTCCACTTT.

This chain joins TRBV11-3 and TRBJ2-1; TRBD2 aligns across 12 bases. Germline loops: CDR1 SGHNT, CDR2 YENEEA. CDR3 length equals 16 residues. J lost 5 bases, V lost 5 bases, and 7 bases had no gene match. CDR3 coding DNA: TGTGCCAGCAGCCCCCGACTAGCGGGAGTCAACAATGAGCAGTTCTTC. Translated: CASSPRLAGVNNEQFF.

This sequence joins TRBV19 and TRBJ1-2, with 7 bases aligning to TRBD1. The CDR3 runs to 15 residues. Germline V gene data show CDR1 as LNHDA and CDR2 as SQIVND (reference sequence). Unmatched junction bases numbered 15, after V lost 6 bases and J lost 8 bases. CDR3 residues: CASSPTQTGTGGYTF. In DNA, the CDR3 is TGTGCCAGTAGCCCGACACAGACAGGGACTGGAGGCTACACCTTC. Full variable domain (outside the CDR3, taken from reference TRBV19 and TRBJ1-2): DGGITQSPKYLFRKEGQNVTLSCEQNLNHDAMYWYRQDPGQGLRLIYYSQIVNDFQKGDIAEGYSVSREKKESFPLTVTSAQKNPTAFYLCASSPTQTGTGGYTFGSGTRLTVV.

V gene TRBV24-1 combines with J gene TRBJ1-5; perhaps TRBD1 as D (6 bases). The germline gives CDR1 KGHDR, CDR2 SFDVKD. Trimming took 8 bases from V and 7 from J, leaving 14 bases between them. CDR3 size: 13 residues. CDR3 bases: TGTGCCACCACCCCGACAGGCGGCCAGCCCCAGCATTTT. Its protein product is CATTPTGGQPQHF.

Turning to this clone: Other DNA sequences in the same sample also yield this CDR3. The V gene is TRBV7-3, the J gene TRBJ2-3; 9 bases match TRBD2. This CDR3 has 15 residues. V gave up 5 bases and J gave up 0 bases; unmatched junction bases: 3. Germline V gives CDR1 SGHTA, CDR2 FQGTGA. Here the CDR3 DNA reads TGTGCCAGCAGCCGAGCGGGGGGAAGCACAGATACGCAGTATTTT. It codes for CASSRAGGSTDTQYF.

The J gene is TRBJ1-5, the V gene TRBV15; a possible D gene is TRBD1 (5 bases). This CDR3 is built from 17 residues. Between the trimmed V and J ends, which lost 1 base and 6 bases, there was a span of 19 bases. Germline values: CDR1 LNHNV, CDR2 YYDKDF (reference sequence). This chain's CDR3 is CATSRGGDAGPIQPQHF. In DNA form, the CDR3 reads TGTGCCACCAGCAGAGGGGGGGACGCGGGTCCCATTCAGCCCCAGCATTTT. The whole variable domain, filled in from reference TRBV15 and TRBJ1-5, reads DAMVIQNPRYQVTQFGKPVTLSCSQTLNHNVMYWYQQKSSQAPKLLFHYYDKDFNNEADTPDNFQSRRPNTSFCFLDIRSPGLGDTAMYLCATSRGGDAGPIQPQHFGDGTRLSIL.

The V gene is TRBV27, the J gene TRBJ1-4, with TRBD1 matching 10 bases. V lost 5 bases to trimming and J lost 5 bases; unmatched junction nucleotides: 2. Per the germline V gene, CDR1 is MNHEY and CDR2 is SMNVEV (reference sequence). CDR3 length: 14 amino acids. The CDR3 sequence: CASSRDRGNEKLFF. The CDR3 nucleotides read TGTGCCAGCAGTCGGGACAGGGGAAATGAAAAACTGTTTTTT.

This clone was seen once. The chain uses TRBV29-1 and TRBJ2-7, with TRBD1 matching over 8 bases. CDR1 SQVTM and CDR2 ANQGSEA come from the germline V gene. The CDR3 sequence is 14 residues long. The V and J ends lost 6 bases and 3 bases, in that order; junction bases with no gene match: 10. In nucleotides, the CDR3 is TGCAGCGTCGGGAGAGACAGGGGTGTCTACGAGCAGTACTTC. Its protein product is CSVGRDRGVYEQYF.

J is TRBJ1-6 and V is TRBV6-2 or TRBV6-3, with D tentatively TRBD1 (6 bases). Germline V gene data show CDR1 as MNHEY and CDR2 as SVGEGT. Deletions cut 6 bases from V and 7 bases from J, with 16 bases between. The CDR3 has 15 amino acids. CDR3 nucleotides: TGTGCCAGCAGCCGGTCCGGACAGCGAAATTCACCCCTCCACTTT. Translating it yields CASSRSGQRNSPLHF.

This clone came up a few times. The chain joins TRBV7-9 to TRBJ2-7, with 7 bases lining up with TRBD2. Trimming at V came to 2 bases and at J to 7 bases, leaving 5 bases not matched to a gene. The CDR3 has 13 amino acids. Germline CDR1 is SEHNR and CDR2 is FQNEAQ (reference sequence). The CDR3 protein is CASSLLGGKEQYV. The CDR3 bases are TGTGCCAGCAGCTTATTGGGAGGGAAAGAGCAGTACGTC.

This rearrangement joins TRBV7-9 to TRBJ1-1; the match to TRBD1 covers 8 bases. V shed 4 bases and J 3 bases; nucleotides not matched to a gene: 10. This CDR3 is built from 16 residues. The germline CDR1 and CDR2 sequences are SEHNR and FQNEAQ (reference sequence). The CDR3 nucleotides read TGTGCCAGCAGCTCCCCAGGGGGCGGCTGGGACACTGAAGCTTTCTTT. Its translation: CASSSPGGGWDTEAFF.

CDR3 loop: CASSSDRELGRYTEAFF. The CDR3 region has the DNA TGTGCCAGCAGCTCGGACAGGGAATTGGGAAGGTATACTGAAGCTTTCTTT. The chain employs TRBV5-6 and TRBJ1-1; 8 positions agree with TRBD1. CDR3 length: 17 amino acids. With 3 bases clipped from V and 5 bases from J, the junction kept 15 bases outside the gene matches. Germline loops: CDR1 SGHDT, CDR2 YYEEEE.

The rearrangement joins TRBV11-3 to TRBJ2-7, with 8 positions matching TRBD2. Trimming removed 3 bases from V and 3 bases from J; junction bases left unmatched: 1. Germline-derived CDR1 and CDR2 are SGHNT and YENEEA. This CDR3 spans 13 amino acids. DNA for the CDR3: TGTGCCAGCAGCTTTACTAGCGGCTACGAGCAGTACGTC. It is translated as CASSFTSGYEQYV.

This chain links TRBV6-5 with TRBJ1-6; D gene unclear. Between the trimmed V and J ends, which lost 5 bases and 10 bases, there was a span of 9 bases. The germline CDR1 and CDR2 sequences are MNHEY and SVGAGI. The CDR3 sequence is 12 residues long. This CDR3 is CASSRAASPLHF. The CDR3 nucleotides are TGTGCCAGCAGTAGAGCGGCGTCACCCCTCCACTTT.

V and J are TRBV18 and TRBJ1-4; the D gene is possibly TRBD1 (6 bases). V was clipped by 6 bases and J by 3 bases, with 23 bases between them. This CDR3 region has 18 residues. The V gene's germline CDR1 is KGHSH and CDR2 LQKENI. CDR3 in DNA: TGTGCCAGCTCCCCAGCCGACGGGCAGGGGTTGGCTAATGAAAAACTGTTTTTT. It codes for CASSPADGQGLANEKLFF.

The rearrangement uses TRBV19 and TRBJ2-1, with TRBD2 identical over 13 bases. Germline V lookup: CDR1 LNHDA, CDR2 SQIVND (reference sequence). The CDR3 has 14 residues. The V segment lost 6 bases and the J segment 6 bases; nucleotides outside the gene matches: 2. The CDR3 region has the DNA TGTGCCAGTAGAACTAGCGGGGGGGCCAATGAGCAGTTCTTC. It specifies CASRTSGGANEQFF.

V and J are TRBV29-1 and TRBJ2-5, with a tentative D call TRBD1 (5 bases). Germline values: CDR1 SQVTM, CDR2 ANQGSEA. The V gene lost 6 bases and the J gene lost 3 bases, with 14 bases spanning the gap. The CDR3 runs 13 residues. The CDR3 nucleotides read TGCAGCGTAGAGCAGGGCCTTGAAGAGACCCAGTACTTC. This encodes CSVEQGLEETQYF.